This TCR beta chain was sequenced during a study of OX40 agonist ivuxolimab in advanced cancers. Concerning the study at large: Ivuxolimab was a fully human IgG2 agonistic monoclonal antibody targeting the costimulatory receptor OX40 (CD134). In the dose-escalation cohort, 65% to 85% of patients were male, and the mean age was 60 years with a range of roughly 23 to 79. Three dose-escalation patients achieved partial responses, one with hepatocellular carcinoma and two with cutaneous melanoma. Patients were allowed to have had prior anti-PD-1, anti-PD-L1 or anti-CTLA-4 therapy, and roughly two fifths of the dose-escalation patients had been treated with checkpoint inhibitors. Of the roughly 51 patients in dose escalation, about 20 had hepatocellular carcinoma, approximately 15 had melanoma, 9 had renal cell carcinoma and 9 had head and neck cancer. Peripheral TCRbeta sequencing aimed to test whether ivuxolimab altered TCR sequence diversity and caused clonal T-cell expansion. The paper describes the monotherapy dose-escalation part (N ≈ 50 patients) of the phase I trial of ivuxolimab. Intravenous ivuxolimab was administered to patients every 2 weeks at six dose levels: 0.01, 0.1, 0.3, 1.5, 3 and 10 mg/kg.

General findings and caveats noted by the study authors: At doses of 0.1 to 3.0 mg/kg, clonal expansion of both CD4+ and CD8+ blood T cells was observed from baseline to week 6. The antigen specificity of the peripheral T cells that underwent clonal expansion was not determined. Low levels of normalized T-cell clonal expansion were also shown by some nonresponding patients. On average, CD8+ T cells showed more expanded clones than CD4+ T cells after ivuxolimab. In the 0.1-3.0 mg/kg groups, partial responders had among the lowest normalized peripheral clonal expansion, particularly in CD8+ T cells.

Patients with a history of autoimmune disease or receiving systemic immunosuppression were excluded from the trial. Peripheral blood for TCR sequencing was collected from all dose cohorts at baseline, on cycle 4 day 1, and on cycle 7 day 1. The samples were drawn from a first-in-human, open-label, multicenter phase I dose-escalation trial of ivuxolimab. Adults with locally advanced or metastatic melanoma, renal cell, hepatocellular, or head and neck squamous cell carcinoma were enrolled in the trial. Before TCR sequencing, CD4+ and CD8+ T cells were separately sorted from peripheral blood. For sequencing of the TCRbeta CDR3 region, genomic DNA was extracted from the sorted cells. The immunoSEQ Assay was used to sequence the TCRbeta CDR3 regions. Imported from immuneACCESS, the table was reduced by TCRdb to in-frame sequences with V and J called. These copies leave out some clones; in studies compared against another copy, an unresolved V gene accounts for under half, and the cause of the remainder is not known. The sample includes tens of thousands of clones, with around 85% observed a single time. The ten biggest clones cover almost 6% of the sample.

This clone showed up just a few times. The specificity of this receptor is unknown. No base-level quality is on record; no much larger clone is a single base apart. The sequencing here drew on CD4+ or CD8+ T cells sorted from blood, taken in a trial of the OX40 agonist ivuxolimab. This TCR was recovered from an adult with an advanced solid tumor such as melanoma, head and neck, liver or kidney cancer.

DNA sequence: TGTGCCAGTAGTAGGTTGCGGGATAATGAAAAACTGTTTTTT. The translation is CASSRLRDNEKLFF. The chain links TRBV19 with TRBJ1-4, with no reliable assignment of the D segment. The V end loses 4 bases and the J end loses 4 bases, and a stretch of 10 bases separates them. Per the germline V gene (reference sequence), LNHDA is the CDR1 and SQIVND is the CDR2. The cysteine opens and the phenylalanine closes a CDR3 of 14 amino acids. The retained sequence is limited to the CDR3, 42 bases, with the frame set at the first base.